The entry that follows covers one TCR beta chain sequence. Amplified TCR beta CDR3 regions derived from RNA transcripts. Initially, a first-round RT-PCR of the TCR CDR3 employed the HTBI primer set. TCRdb re-analysed the multiplex PCR reads in MiXCR, keeping a single row per CDR3 protein. The table lists 200,000 to 250,000 distinct CDR3 sequences, approximately 23% of them singletons, with under 40% in the top ten. This sample is part of a study of T cells in Graves' hyperthyroidism and ophthalmopathy. The PBMCs studied were ones that came from about 10 ml fresh peripheral blood. Germline V gene sequence: CDR1 MNHEY, CDR2 SVGEGT. The CDR3 length is 14 residues. With 2 bases removed from V and 5 bases from J, the gap between germline ends came to 12 bases.

This TCR came from a woman in her thirties or forties with Graves' ophthalmopathy. Material: blood. The rearrangement links TRBV6-2 or TRBV6-3 to TRBJ2-5; D is uncertain. CDR3 sequence (DNA): TGTGCCAGCAGTTACAGGGCGACCTCGGAGACCCAGTACTTC. The encoded protein is CASSYRATSETQYF.